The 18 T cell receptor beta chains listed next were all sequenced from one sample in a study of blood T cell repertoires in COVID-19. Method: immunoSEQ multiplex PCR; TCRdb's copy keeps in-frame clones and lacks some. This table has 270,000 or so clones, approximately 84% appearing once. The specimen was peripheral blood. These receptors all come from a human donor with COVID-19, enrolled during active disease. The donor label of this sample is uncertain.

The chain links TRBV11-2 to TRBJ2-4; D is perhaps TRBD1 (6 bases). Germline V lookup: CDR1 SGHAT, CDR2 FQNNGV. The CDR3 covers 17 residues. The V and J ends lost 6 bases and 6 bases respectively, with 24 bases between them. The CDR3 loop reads CASSPTPGQMWGNIQYF. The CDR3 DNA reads TGTGCCAGCAGTCCGACCCCGGGACAAATGTGGGGAAACATTCAGTACTTC. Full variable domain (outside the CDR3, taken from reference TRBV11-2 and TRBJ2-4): EAGVAQSPRYKIIEKRQSVAFWCNPISGHATLYWYQQILGQGPKLLIQFQNNGVVDDSQLPKDRFSAERLKGVDSTLKIQPAKLEDSAVYLCASSPTPGQMWGNIQYFGAGTRLSVL.

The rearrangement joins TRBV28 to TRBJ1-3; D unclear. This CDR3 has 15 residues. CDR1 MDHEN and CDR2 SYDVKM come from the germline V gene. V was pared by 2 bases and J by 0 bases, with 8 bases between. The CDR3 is CASSLPTISGNTIYF. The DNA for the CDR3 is TGTGCCAGCAGTTTACCGACAATCTCTGGAAACACCATATATTTT.

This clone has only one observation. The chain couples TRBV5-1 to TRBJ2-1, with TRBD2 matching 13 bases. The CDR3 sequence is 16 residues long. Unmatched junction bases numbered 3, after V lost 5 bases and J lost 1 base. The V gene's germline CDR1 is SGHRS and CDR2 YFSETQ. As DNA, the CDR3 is TGCGCCAGCAGTACTAGCGGGAGGGTGTCCTACAATGAGCAGTTCTTC. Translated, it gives CASSTSGRVSYNEQFF.

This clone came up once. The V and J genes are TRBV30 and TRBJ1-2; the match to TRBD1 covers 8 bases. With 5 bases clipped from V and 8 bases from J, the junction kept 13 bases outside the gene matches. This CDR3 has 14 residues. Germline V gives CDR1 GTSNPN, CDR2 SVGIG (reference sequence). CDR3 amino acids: CAWGSGQVGGGYTF. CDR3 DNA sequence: TGTGCCTGGGGTTCGGGACAGGTTGGGGGAGGCTACACCTTC.

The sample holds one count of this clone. The CDR3 here is CASSSPSGRALDEQYF. The CDR3 DNA sequence: TGTGCCAGCAGTTCCCCGAGCGGGAGGGCCCTGGACGAGCAGTACTTC. The chain combines TRBV28 with TRBJ2-7, with 10 bases lining up with TRBD2. Trimming cost V 4 bases and J 5 bases; bases outside gene matches: 11. CDR3 length: 16 amino acids. Germline V gene sequence: CDR1 MDHEN, CDR2 SYDVKM.

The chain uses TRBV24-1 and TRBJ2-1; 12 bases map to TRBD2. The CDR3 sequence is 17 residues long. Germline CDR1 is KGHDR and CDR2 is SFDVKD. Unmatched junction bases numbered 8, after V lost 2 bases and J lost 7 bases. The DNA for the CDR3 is TGTGCCACCAGTGATTCCCTAGCGGGAGGGGAAGGGAATGAGCAGTTCTTC. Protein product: CATSDSLAGGEGNEQFF.

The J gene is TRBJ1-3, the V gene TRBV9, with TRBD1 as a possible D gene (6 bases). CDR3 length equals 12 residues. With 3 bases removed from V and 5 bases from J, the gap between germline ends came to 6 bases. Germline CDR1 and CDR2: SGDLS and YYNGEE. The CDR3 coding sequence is TGTGCCAGCAGCGGGGACAGAAACACCATATATTTT. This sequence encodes CASSGDRNTIYF.

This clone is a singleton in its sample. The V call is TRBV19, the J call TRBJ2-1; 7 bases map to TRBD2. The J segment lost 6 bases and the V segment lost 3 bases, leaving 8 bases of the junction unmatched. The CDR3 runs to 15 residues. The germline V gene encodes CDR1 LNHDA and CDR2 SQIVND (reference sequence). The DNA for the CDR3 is TGTGCCAGTAGTATCTGGGAGGGCAGGCGCAATGAGCAGTTCTTC. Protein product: CASSIWEGRRNEQFF.

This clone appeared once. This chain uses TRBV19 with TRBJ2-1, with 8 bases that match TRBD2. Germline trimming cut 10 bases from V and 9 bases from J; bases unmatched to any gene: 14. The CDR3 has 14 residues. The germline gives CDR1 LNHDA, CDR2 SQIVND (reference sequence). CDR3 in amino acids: CAIQRAGGIGEQFF. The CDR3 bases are TGTGCCATCCAAAGGGCGGGAGGCATTGGTGAGCAGTTCTTC.

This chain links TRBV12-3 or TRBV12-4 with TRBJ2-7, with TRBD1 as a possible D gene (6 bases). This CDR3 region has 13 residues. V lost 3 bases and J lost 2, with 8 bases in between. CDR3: CASSLDSAYEQYF. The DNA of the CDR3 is TGTGCCAGCAGTTTGGACAGCGCCTACGAGCAGTACTTC.

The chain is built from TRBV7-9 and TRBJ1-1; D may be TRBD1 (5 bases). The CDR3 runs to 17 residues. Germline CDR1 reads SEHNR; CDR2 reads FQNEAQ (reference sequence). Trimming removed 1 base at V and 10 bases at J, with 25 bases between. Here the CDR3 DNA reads TGTGCCAGCAGCTTAGGAGCCGACCCCGGGACGCTCGGGGGAGCTTTCTTT. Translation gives CASSLGADPGTLGGAFF.

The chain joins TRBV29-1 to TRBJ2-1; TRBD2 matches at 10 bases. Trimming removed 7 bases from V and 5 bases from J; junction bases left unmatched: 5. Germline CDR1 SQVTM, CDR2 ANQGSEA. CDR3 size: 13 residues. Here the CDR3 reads CSASGRGDNEQFF. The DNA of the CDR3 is TGCAGCGCCAGCGGGAGGGGAGACAATGAGCAGTTCTTC.

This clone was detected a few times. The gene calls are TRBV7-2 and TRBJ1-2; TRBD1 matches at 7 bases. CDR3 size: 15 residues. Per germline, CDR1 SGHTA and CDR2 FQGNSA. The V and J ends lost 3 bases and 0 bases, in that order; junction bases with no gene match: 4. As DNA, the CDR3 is TGTGCCAGCAGCTTTGGGGGACAGACTAACTATGGCTACACCTTC. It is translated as CASSFGGQTNYGYTF.

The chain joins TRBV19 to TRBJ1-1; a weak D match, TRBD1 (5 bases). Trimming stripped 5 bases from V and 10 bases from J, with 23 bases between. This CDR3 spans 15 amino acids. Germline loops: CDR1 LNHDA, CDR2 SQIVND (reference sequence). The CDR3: CASSPSVGQFDGAFF. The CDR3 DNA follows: TGTGCCAGTAGTCCCTCGGTGGGGCAGTTCGATGGAGCTTTCTTT. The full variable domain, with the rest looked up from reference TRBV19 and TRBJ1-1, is DGGITQSPKYLFRKEGQNVTLSCEQNLNHDAMYWYRQDPGQGLRLIYYSQIVNDFQKGDIAEGYSVSREKKESFPLTVTSAQKNPTAFYLCASSPSVGQFDGAFFGQGTRLTVV.

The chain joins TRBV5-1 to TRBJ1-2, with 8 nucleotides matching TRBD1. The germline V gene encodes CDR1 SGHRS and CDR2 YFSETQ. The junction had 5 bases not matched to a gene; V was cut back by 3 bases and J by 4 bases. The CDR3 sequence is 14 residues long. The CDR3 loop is CASSSTGEGYGYTF. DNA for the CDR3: TGCGCCAGCAGCTCGACAGGGGAAGGCTATGGCTACACCTTC.

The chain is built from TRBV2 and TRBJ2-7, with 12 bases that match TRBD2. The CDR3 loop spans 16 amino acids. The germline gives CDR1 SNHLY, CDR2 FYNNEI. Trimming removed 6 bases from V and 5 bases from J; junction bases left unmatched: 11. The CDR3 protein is CASSLQTSGSANEQYF. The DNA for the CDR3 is TGTGCCAGCAGCCTTCAGACTAGCGGGAGTGCCAACGAGCAGTACTTC.

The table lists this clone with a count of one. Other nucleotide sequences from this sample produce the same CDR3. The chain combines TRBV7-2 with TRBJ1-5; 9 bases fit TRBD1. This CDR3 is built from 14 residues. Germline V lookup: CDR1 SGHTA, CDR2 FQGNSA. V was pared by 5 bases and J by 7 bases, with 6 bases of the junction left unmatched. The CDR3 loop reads CASSPGTGPQPQHF. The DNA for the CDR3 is TGTGCCAGCAGCCCGGGGACAGGGCCGCAGCCCCAGCATTTT.

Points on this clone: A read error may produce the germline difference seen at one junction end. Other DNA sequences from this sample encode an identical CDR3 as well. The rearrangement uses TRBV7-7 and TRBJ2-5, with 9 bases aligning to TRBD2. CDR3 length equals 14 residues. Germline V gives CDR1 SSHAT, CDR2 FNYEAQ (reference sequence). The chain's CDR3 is CASSPGLAEETQYF. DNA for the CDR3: TGTGCTAGCAGCCCGGGACTAGCCGAAGAGACCCAGTACTTC. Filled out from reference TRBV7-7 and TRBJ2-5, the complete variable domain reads GAGVSQSPRYKVTKRGQDVTLRCDPISSHATLYWYQQALGQGPEFLTYFNYEAQPDKSGLPSDRFSAERPEGSISTLTIQRTEQRDSAMYRCASSPGLAEETQYFGPGTRLLVL.